This T cell receptor beta chain was sequenced during a study of blood T cell repertoires in COVID-19. At the level of the study: The United States, Italy and Spain were the sources of the acute and convalescent COVID-19 samples. T cells, B-cell-depleted T cells, or PBMCs supplied cDNA or gDNA.

In the source study's methods: It was from reference gene primer amplification that nucleated cell counts were estimated. Sequencing used immunoSEQ multiplex PCR; TCRdb keeps in-frame clones, though not all of them. That table supplies the V and J calls and clone size; D and trimming were determined from the DNA. The data show under 80,000 clones, 79% seen once. The sequence was collected from a human donor in a cohort sampled during active COVID-19. What was sequenced was peripheral blood.

For the CDR3, the DNA is TGTGCCAGCTCCGAGCAGCGCGGGACGAATGAGCAGTTCTTC. It yields the protein CASSEQRGTNEQFF. The chain joins TRBV18 to TRBJ2-1, with a weak D call TRBD2 (6 bases). CDR1 and CDR2 (germline): KGHSH, LQKENI. This CDR3 has 14 amino acids. The V gene lost 6 bases and the J gene lost 7 bases, with 16 bases spanning the gap.